The next 18 T cell receptor beta chains were all read from a single sample in a study of cytomegalovirus exposure and HLA in healthy donors. PCR amplification relied on 60 Vbeta primers (plus 13 Jbeta primers). Method: immunoSEQ multiplex PCR; TCRdb's copy keeps in-frame clones and lacks some. Of approximately 90,000 clones in the sample, approximately 7.6% were seen once. Sequences were obtained from PBMCs. These TCRs come from a man aged 50 or older in good health and CMV-seronegative.

This chain links TRBV11-2 with TRBJ1-4, with TRBD1 identical over 10 bases. V shed 5 bases and J 5 bases; nucleotides not matched to a gene: 8. This CDR3 comprises 16 residues. Germline loops: CDR1 SGHAT, CDR2 FQNNGV. Here the CDR3 DNA reads TGTGCCAGCAGCCCCGGGACAGGGGCCCGCAATGAAAAACTGTTTTTT. Protein: CASSPGTGARNEKLFF.

The rearrangement uses TRBV6-1 and TRBJ2-3; a possible D gene is TRBD2 (5 bases). The V end lost 4 bases, the J end lost 3 bases, and 11 bases lay between the germline ends. Germline CDR1 MNHNS, CDR2 SASEGT. There are 14 residues in the CDR3. CDR3 DNA sequence: TGTGCCAGCAGTGTGGCGGGTCAGACAGATACGCAGTATTTT. Translating it yields CASSVAGQTDTQYF.

Comment on this clone: Different DNA sequences within this sample yield the same CDR3. This chain joins TRBV5-1 and TRBJ2-3; tentatively, D is TRBD1 (5 bases). Deletions cut 4 bases from V and 6 bases from J, with 15 bases between. The CDR3 sequence is 14 residues long. The germline V gene has CDR1 SGHRS and CDR2 YFSETQ. CDR3 coding DNA: TGCGCCAGCAGCATAGGGGTGTTTGAGGATACGCAGTATTTT. As protein: CASSIGVFEDTQYF.

This clone has more than one count but fewer than ten. The J gene is TRBJ2-5, the V gene TRBV27; possibly TRBD2 for D (5 bases). The V gene lost 3 bases and the J gene lost 4 bases, with 15 bases spanning the gap. Germline V lookup: CDR1 MNHEY, CDR2 SMNVEV (reference sequence). CDR3 length: 15 amino acids. The CDR3 spells CASSFLGVPGETQYF. In nucleotides, the CDR3 is TGTGCCAGCAGTTTCCTCGGGGTACCGGGAGAGACCCAGTACTTC.

A few counts support this clone. The chain is built from TRBV7-9 and TRBJ2-1; 8 bases agree with TRBD2. This CDR3 region has 15 residues. Germline CDR1 reads SEHNR; CDR2 reads FQNEAQ (reference sequence). The ends lost 5 bases at V and 1 base at J; junction bases unmatched: 4. The chain's CDR3 is CASSLSGSSYNEQFF. CDR3 DNA sequence: TGTGCCAGCAGCCTGAGCGGGAGTTCCTACAATGAGCAGTTCTTC.

The chain links TRBV11-2 to TRBJ2-3; D is perhaps TRBD2 (6 bases). The CDR3 contains 16 residues. CDR1 is SGHAT, CDR2 FQNNGV, per germline. Deletions cut 1 base from V and 0 bases from J, with 11 bases between. For the CDR3, the DNA is TGTGCCAGCAGCTTAGTATGGGACTCGAGCACAGATACGCAGTATTTT. As protein: CASSLVWDSSTDTQYF.

This clone was detected many times. The genes are TRBV11-2 and TRBJ2-7, with 11 bases fitting TRBD1. This CDR3 is 16 amino acids long. Losses at the gene ends were 4 bases for V and 4 bases for J; bases not matched to a gene: 9. CDR1 SGHAT and CDR2 FQNNGV come from the germline V gene. The CDR3 sequence: CASSWKRGTGGYEQYF. The CDR3 DNA reads TGTGCCAGCAGCTGGAAACGGGGGACAGGGGGATACGAGCAGTACTTC.

The J gene is TRBJ1-6, the V gene TRBV21-1. TRBV21-1 is a known pseudogene. The CDR3 is made up of 14 amino acids. DNA for the CDR3: TGTGCCGCCGGGGAAGGGATCTATAATTCACCCCTCCACTTT. This translates into CAAGEGIYNSPLHF.

This clone has more than one count but fewer than ten. This rearrangement joins TRBV28 to TRBJ2-7; a possible D gene is TRBD2 (6 bases). The ends were cut back, 3 bases at V and 13 bases at J, with 22 bases in the middle. The CDR3 has 14 amino acids. Germline CDR1 MDHEN, CDR2 SYDVKM. DNA of the CDR3: TGTGCCAGCAGTTTCGTGGCCCCTGCCGGGACTTTTTACTTC. Residues: CASSFVAPAGTFYF.

This clone occurred a few times. This chain joins TRBV19 and TRBJ2-7; 11 bases agree with TRBD2. The CDR3 runs to 16 residues. The V gene end was trimmed by 2 bases and the J gene end by 1 base; junction bases not matched to a gene: 4. CDR1 and CDR2 (germline): LNHDA, SQIVND (reference sequence). The CDR3 DNA follows: TGTGCCAGTAGTATAACGACTAGCGGGACGTCCTACGAGCAGTACTTC. It is translated as CASSITTSGTSYEQYF.

There are a few counts of this clone. This CDR3 is CAAAQGSSYEQYF. CDR3 sequence (DNA): TGTGCCGCAGCACAGGGGAGCTCCTACGAGCAGTACTTC. This chain links TRBV6-6 with TRBJ2-7; TRBD1 matches at 7 bases. Trimming removed 11 bases from V and 0 bases from J; junction bases left unmatched: 7. CDR3 size: 13 residues. Germline CDR1 is MNHNY and CDR2 is SVGAGI (reference sequence).

The V gene is TRBV9, the J gene TRBJ2-6; TRBD2 matches at 10 bases. CDR3 length: 17 residues. Germline V gene sequence: CDR1 SGDLS, CDR2 YYNGEE. V shed 4 bases, J shed 0 bases, and the junction held 4 bases outside the gene matches. CDR3 DNA: TGTGCCAGCAGCTTACTAGCGGGGAGCTCTGGGGCCAACGTCCTGACTTTC. It encodes CASSLLAGSSGANVLTF.

This chain joins TRBV5-1 and TRBJ1-1; weak D call: TRBD1 (6 bases). The V end was cut by 7 bases, the J end by 10 bases, with 20 bases between. Germline-derived CDR1 and CDR2 are SGHRS and YFSETQ. The CDR3 contains 13 residues. The CDR3 reads CASADTGMLGAFF. The DNA for the CDR3 is TGCGCCAGCGCAGATACAGGGATGCTCGGAGCTTTCTTT.

The chain links TRBV27 to TRBJ2-2; no clear D. Trimming took off 3 bases at V and 1 base at J, with 12 bases between the two ends. This CDR3 region has 16 residues. Germline V CDR1 and CDR2: MNHEY, SMNVEV (reference sequence). The CDR3 region has the DNA TGTGCCAGCAGTTTTATCGGTTTTGGGAACACCGGGGAGCTGTTTTTT. It codes for CASSFIGFGNTGELFF.

This clone was seen a few times. This chain joins TRBV4-1 and TRBJ1-1; D is uncertain. The CDR3 has 14 residues. The germline V gene encodes CDR1 MGHRA and CDR2 YSYEKL. V lost 2 bases to trimming and J lost 5 bases, with 12 bases between them. CDR3 in amino acids: CASSQPRSNTEAFF. CDR3 nucleotides: TGCGCCAGCAGCCAACCCAGGTCAAATACTGAAGCTTTCTTT.

This rearrangement joins TRBV4-2 to TRBJ1-1; D unclear. Looked up from germline, CDR1 is LGHNA and CDR2 is YNFKEQ. This CDR3 comprises 15 residues. V lost 0 bases, J lost 6 bases, and 14 bases lay in between. CDR3 nucleotides: TGTGCCAGCAGCCAAGAGCAAAGGGTGGAGGCTGAAGCTTTCTTT. It translates to CASSQEQRVEAEAFF.

This clone was detected only a few times. This chain connects TRBV28 to TRBJ1-2; D gene ambiguous. Germline-derived CDR1 and CDR2 are MDHEN and SYDVKM. The germline V and J ends were trimmed by 11 bases and 8 bases, with 18 bases remaining between them. This CDR3 comprises 12 residues. CDR3: CASVRGFGGYTF. CDR3 nucleotide sequence: TGTGCCTCAGTTCGGGGTTTCGGCGGCTACACCTTC.

The chain employs TRBV4-1 and TRBJ1-1; 9 bases are a match to TRBD1. Germline values: CDR1 MGHRA, CDR2 YSYEKL. The trim removed 1 base at V and 1 base at J, leaving 10 bases unmatched. CDR3 length equals 18 residues. Here the CDR3 reads CASSQAGTGLFANTEAFF. CDR3 nucleotides: TGCGCCAGCAGCCAAGCCGGGACAGGGCTTTTTGCGAACACTGAAGCTTTCTTT.